The clone carrying this TCR beta chain was recorded many times. As yet, its antigen is unknown. CDR1 is MNHEY, CDR2 SVGAGI, per germline. The V end was cut by 0 bases, the J end by 6 bases, with 11 bases between. The CDR3 covers 14 residues. These data belong to a study of T-cell reconstitution after alpha-beta-depleted transplantation in children. Study-level results: Reported findings indicate that, about two months after transplant, alpha-beta T cells came from several hundred expanded clones, which were derived from non-depleted graft cells. Newly generated T cells supplied most T-cell counts and diversity one year post-transplant. Some patients' high day-60 TCRbeta diversity was traced to surviving recipient T cells and thymic progenitors.

Unique molecular identifiers featured in how the TCRbeta library was prepared. TCRdb called the PCR reads again in MiXCR, with one record for every CDR3 protein. The sample holds roughly 240,000 distinct CDR3 sequences, roughly 8.2% seen once. The sample consisted of PBMCs, mostly from graft donor cells, taken 180 days after TCRalphabeta/CD19-depleted stem cell transplant. The receptor comes from a male patient between 5 and 17 years old who had a stem cell transplant for acute lymphoblastic leukemia, so the T cells may come from the graft donor. The chain carries TRBV6-5 and TRBJ1-1, with D possibly TRBD1 on 6 matching bases. CDR3 residues: CASSYSQGGAEAFF. In DNA form, the CDR3 reads TGTGCCAGCAGTTACTCGCAAGGGGGAGCTGAAGCTTTCTTT.